Listed below are T cell receptor beta chains from one sample, sequenced in a study of blood T cell repertoires in COVID-19. Assay used: immunoSEQ multiplex PCR; TCRdb lists only in-frame clones, some missing. This sample has about 71,000 clones, with 82% found just once. The sequenced material came from peripheral blood. All receptors come from a woman of 80 years or more with acute or convalescent COVID-19. Both conserved end residues are trimmed from each CDR3. Rows give clone size only sometimes, using once, few, many, or a class for an expanded clone.

CDR3 protein | clone size | J gene | V gene
ASSRGQKGEKLF | many | TRBJ1-4 | TRBV19
ASSLLLRGKTGNTIY | - | TRBJ1-3 | TRBV7-6
ASSITGTGPEKLF | - | TRBJ1-4 | TRBV5-4
ASSVDRTSSYEQY | few | TRBJ2-7 | TRBV5-1
AISDGTGDSYGYT | - | TRBJ1-2 | TRBV10-3
ASSPDAVYSPAGANVLT | - | TRBJ2-6 | TRBV14
ASSPGGFQPQH | - | TRBJ1-5 | TRBV5-6
ASSIQVSSGNTIY | - | TRBJ1-3 | TRBV5-5
ASSRLFPRRQGQNEQY | few | TRBJ2-7 | TRBV7-9
ASSLGVGGFEAF | - | TRBJ1-1 | TRBV7-9
ASSLANYNEQF | few | TRBJ2-1 | TRBV7-2
AIRPGQANYGYT | - | TRBJ1-2 | TRBV10-3
ASSVAPAGGREQY | - | TRBJ2-7 | TRBV9
ASRLGLAGAYNEQF | few | TRBJ2-1 | TRBV5-1
ASRPRDRNYGYT | - | TRBJ1-2 | TRBV19
ATSGPRVLGEKLF | - | TRBJ1-4 | TRBV15
ASSEVAGGGYEQY | - | TRBJ2-7 | TRBV6-1
ASKQGGNTEAF | - | TRBJ1-1 | TRBV4-1
ASSPGEWNTDTQY | - | TRBJ2-3 | TRBV28
ASSLGLAGAEQY | - | TRBJ2-7 | TRBV5-1
ASSGTLADPTDTQY | - | TRBJ2-3 | TRBV19
ASSNRDRAYEQY | - | TRBJ2-7 | TRBV7-9
ASSLDPGSQETQY | - | TRBJ2-5 | TRBV5-1
ASRVNRADQPQH | - | TRBJ1-5 | TRBV27
ASSLLAGGLNTGELF | - | TRBJ2-2 | TRBV7-6
ASSISLGLAGSRYTGELF | few | TRBJ2-2 | TRBV19
ASRPGTSSQDTQY | - | TRBJ2-3 | TRBV6-4
ASSDAPGQGAVVQDTQY | once | TRBJ2-3 | TRBV2
ASSLGPGRNEQY | - | TRBJ2-7 | TRBV7-2